The 20 T cell receptor beta chains reported below all come from one sample, sequenced in a study of T cells in Graves' hyperthyroidism and ophthalmopathy. What was amplified from RNA transcripts were TCR beta CDR3 regions. Researchers ran a first-round RT-PCR on the TCR CDR3 using the HTBI primer set. Each CDR3 protein is one row after TCRdb ran MiXCR on the multiplex PCR reads. The repertoire includes 300,000 to 450,000 distinct CDR3 sequences, 13% of them detected once, and under 25% sits in the top ten. The sequenced sample consisted of blood. These receptors all stem from a man aged 30 to 39 with Graves' hyperthyroidism that later progressed to Graves' ophthalmopathy.

The V and J genes are TRBV7-3 and TRBJ2-1; either TRBD1 or TRBD2 may supply D (5 bases each). Trimming took 2 bases from V and 7 from J, leaving 18 bases between them. This CDR3 is built from 16 residues. Per germline, CDR1 SGHTA and CDR2 FQGTGA. The CDR3 nucleotides read TGTGCCAGCAGCTTAGGTCGGGGCCGTCCCTTTAATGAGCAGTTCTTC. Its protein is CASSLGRGRPFNEQFF.

This chain links TRBV7-3 with TRBJ2-3, with 9 bases lining up with TRBD2. The CDR3 contains 15 residues. V gave up 3 bases and J gave up 5 bases; unmatched junction bases: 6. Germline V gene sequence: CDR1 SGHTA, CDR2 FQGTGA. The CDR3 is CASSFGGGALDTQYF. The CDR3 nucleotides read TGTGCCAGCAGCTTTGGCGGGGGGGCCTTAGATACGCAGTATTTT.

In its sample, this clonotype was seen a few times. The chain carries TRBV10-2 and TRBJ2-5; tentatively, D is TRBD1 (6 bases). CDR3 length equals 14 residues. Germline CDR1 WSHSY, CDR2 SAAADI. V lost 4 bases, J lost 5 bases, and 14 bases lay in between. CDR3 DNA: TGCGCCAGCAGTGGGACAGCCTTGGAGGAGACCCAGTACTTC. It codes for CASSGTALEETQYF.

This clonotype occurred a few times. This chain joins TRBV19 and TRBJ1-2; unclear D gene. This CDR3 is 12 amino acids long. Germline CDR1 LNHDA, CDR2 SQIVND (reference sequence). V shed 3 bases and J shed 6 bases, with 8 bases lying between them. The CDR3 coding sequence is TGTGCCAGTAGTATGACGGATCATGGCTACACCTTC. Translated, it gives CASSMTDHGYTF.

The CDR3 DNA reads TGTGCCAGCAGCGAGGGGGCAGGGGGTGGTGAAAAACTGTTTTTT. The encoded protein is CASSEGAGGGEKLFF. The rearrangement uses TRBV5-4 and TRBJ1-4, with 7 positions matching TRBD1. The CDR3 is made up of 15 amino acids. Germline V gene sequence: CDR1 SGHNT, CDR2 YYREEE (reference sequence). After removal of 4 bases from V and 7 bases from J, the junction contained 10 bases not matched to a gene.

This clonotype turned up a few times. The chain uses TRBV5-1 and TRBJ1-3; weak D call: TRBD1 (6 bases). Trimming cost V 2 bases and J 2 bases, with 8 bases left between them. Germline-derived CDR1 and CDR2 are SGHRS and YFSETQ. The CDR3 extends over 14 amino acids. CDR3 sequence reads: CASSLQGTGNTIYF. The DNA of the CDR3 is TGCGCCAGCAGCTTACAGGGAACTGGAAACACCATATATTTT.

The table lists this clonotype with a few counts. The chain links TRBV20-1 to TRBJ1-3; D might be TRBD1 (5 bases). Germline V gives CDR1 DFQATT, CDR2 SNEGSKA (reference sequence). Trimming stripped 3 bases from V and 4 bases from J, with 10 bases between. This CDR3 contains 13 residues. DNA for the CDR3: TGCAGTGCTAGTGAGGGGTTAGGAAACACCATATATTTT. This gives the protein CSASEGLGNTIYF.

This clonotype was found a few times. A much more abundant neighbour one base away suggests this may be a read error. The rearrangement uses TRBV6-5 and TRBJ1-2; possible D gene TRBD1, 5 bases. The CDR3 is 14 amino acids. Looked up from germline, CDR1 is MNHEY and CDR2 is SVGAGI. CDR3 sequence (DNA): TGTGCCAGCAGTTACCTCCGGGGGAACTATGGCTGCACCTTC. Translating it yields CASSYLRGNYGCTF.

There are many counts of this clonotype. V is TRBV6-1 and J is TRBJ1-2, with D uncertain. The CDR3 runs 16 residues. The ends were cut back, 5 bases at V and 0 bases at J, with 16 bases in the middle. In germline, CDR1 is MNHNS, CDR2 SASEGT. CDR3 protein: CASSFPPGTANYGYTF. The CDR3 DNA reads TGTGCCAGCAGTTTCCCCCCAGGAACAGCTAACTATGGCTACACCTTC.

The J gene is TRBJ2-3, the V gene TRBV5-1; tentatively, D is TRBD2 (6 bases). Per germline, CDR1 SGHRS and CDR2 YFSETQ. The CDR3 consists of 14 residues. The V gene lost 5 bases and the J gene lost 1 base, with 11 bases spanning the gap. The CDR3, as DNA: TGCGCCAGCAGTTATTGGGGGGGCACAGATACGCAGTATTTT. Amino acids: CASSYWGGTDTQYF.

This clonotype occurred many times. This chain uses TRBV3-1 with TRBJ2-1; 10 nucleotides agree with TRBD2. This CDR3 spans 14 amino acids. Germline V gene sequence: CDR1 LGHDT, CDR2 YNNKEL (reference sequence). Losses at the gene ends were 6 bases for V and 4 bases for J; bases not matched to a gene: 3. DNA of the CDR3: TGTGCCAGCAGTGGACTAGCGGAGTACAATGAGCAGTTCTTC. It translates to CASSGLAEYNEQFF.

In its sample, this clonotype was seen once. The CDR3 loop reads CASSQGSSGGRQETQYF. The CDR3 DNA sequence: TGTGCCAGCAGCCAGGGGTCTAGCGGGGGGAGACAAGAGACCCAGTACTTC. This chain joins TRBV4-2 and TRBJ2-5, with 11 bases matching TRBD2. Germline CDR1 is LGHNA and CDR2 is YNFKEQ. This CDR3 is 17 amino acids long. With V trimmed by 3 bases and J by 2 bases, 8 bases remained unmatched.

This clonotype was seen a few times. V is TRBV11-2 and J is TRBJ2-3; D gene ambiguous. Germline-derived CDR1 and CDR2 are SGHAT and FQNNGV. The CDR3 spans 12 residues. V was pared by 3 bases and J by 5 bases, with 6 bases between. CDR3 sequence (DNA): TGTGCCAGCAGCTTCTCTAGAGATACGCAGTATTTT. Its protein product is CASSFSRDTQYF.

This clonotype was picked up many times. The J gene is TRBJ1-5, the V gene TRBV7-9; tentative D call: TRBD1 (5 bases). Between the trimmed V and J ends, which lost 1 base and 6 bases, there was a span of 16 bases. CDR3 length equals 16 residues. The germline CDR1 and CDR2 sequences are SEHNR and FQNEAQ (reference sequence). CDR3 in amino acids: CASSLGDRGTGQPQHF. CDR3 DNA sequence: TGTGCCAGCAGCTTAGGAGATCGGGGGACGGGTCAGCCCCAGCATTTT.

This clonotype was detected ten times or more. V and J are TRBV7-9 and TRBJ2-1; 8 nucleotides align to TRBD2. The CDR3 consists of 14 residues. V gave up 5 bases and J gave up 10 bases; unmatched junction bases: 10. CDR1 SEHNR and CDR2 FQNEAQ come from the germline V gene (reference sequence). The CDR3 region has the DNA TGTGCCAGCAGCCCAACGGGGGGGGCTCGGGAGCAGTTCTTC. It translates to CASSPTGGAREQFF.

There are a few counts of this clonotype. V and J are TRBV5-4 and TRBJ1-2; D remains unclear. CDR3 length: 12 amino acids. Deletions cut 4 bases from V and 9 bases from J, with 13 bases between. CDR1 and CDR2 (germline): SGHNT, YYREEE (reference sequence). CDR3 nucleotide sequence: TGTGCCAGCAGCGCGGACGGACCTCGCTACACCTTC. Protein sequence: CASSADGPRYTF.

This chain's CDR3 is CASSRSRGGGETQYF. CDR3 coding DNA: TGCGCCAGCAGCCGGTCCAGAGGGGGGGGGGAGACCCAGTACTTC. This chain links TRBV4-1 with TRBJ2-5, with D possibly matching TRBD2 (7 bases). Germline V CDR1 and CDR2: MGHRA, YSYEKL. V gave up 4 bases and J gave up 5 bases, with 17 bases separating them. This CDR3 has 15 amino acids.

This clonotype was recorded at least ten times. The chain uses TRBV28 and TRBJ2-2, with 11 nucleotides matching TRBD2. The germline gives CDR1 MDHEN, CDR2 SYDVKM. The CDR3 is 16 amino acids. The trim removed 5 bases at V and 5 bases at J, leaving 7 bases unmatched. CDR3 residues: CASSLPLAGVTGELFF. CDR3 nucleotide sequence: TGTGCCAGCAGTCTGCCACTAGCGGGGGTAACCGGGGAGCTGTTTTTT.

This clonotype was seen repeatedly, ten times or more. The V and J genes are TRBV28 and TRBJ1-1; D unclear. This CDR3 spans 15 amino acids. From germline, CDR1 is MDHEN and CDR2 SYDVKM. Trimming removed 6 bases from V and 3 bases from J, with 17 bases in between. The CDR3 bases are TGTGCCAGCAGCCCTCAACCTTGGGTGGACACTGAAGCTTTCTTT. It is translated as CASSPQPWVDTEAFF.

This clonotype appeared many times. V usage is TRBV5-1 and J usage is TRBJ2-7, with D possibly TRBD1 on 5 matching bases. CDR1 is SGHRS and CDR2 is YFSETQ in the germline V gene. V lost 4 bases to trimming and J lost 5 bases, with 13 bases between them. This CDR3 spans 13 amino acids. CDR3 amino acids: CASSGAGWDEQYF. CDR3 DNA sequence: TGCGCCAGCAGCGGGGCAGGGTGGGACGAGCAGTACTTC.